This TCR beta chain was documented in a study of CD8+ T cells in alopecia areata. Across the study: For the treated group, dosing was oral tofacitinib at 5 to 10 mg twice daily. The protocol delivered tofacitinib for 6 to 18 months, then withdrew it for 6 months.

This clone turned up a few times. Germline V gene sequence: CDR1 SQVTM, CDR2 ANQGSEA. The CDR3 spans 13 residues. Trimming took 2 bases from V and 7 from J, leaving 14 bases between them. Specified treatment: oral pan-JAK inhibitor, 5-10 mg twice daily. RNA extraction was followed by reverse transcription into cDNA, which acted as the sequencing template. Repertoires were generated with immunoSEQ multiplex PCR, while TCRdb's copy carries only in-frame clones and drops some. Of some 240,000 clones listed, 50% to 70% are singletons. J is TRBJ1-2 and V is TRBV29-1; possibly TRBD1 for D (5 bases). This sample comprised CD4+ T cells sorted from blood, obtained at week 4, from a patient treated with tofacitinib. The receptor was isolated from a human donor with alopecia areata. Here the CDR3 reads CSVEQQVQGGYTF. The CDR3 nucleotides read TGCAGCGTTGAACAACAGGTTCAAGGTGGCTACACCTTC.